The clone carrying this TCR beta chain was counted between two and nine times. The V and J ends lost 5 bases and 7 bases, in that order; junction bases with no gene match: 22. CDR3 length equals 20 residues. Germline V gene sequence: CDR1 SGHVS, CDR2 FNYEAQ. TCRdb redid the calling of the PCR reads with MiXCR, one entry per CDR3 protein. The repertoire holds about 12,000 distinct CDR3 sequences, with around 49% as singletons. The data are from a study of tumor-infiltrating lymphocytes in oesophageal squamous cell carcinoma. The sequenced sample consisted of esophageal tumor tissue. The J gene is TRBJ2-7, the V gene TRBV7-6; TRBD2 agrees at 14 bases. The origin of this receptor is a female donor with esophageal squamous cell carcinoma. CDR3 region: CASSPGRRLAGGPSIGEQYF. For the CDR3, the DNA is TGTGCCAGCAGCCCAGGACGGAGACTAGCGGGAGGGCCATCTATTGGTGAGCAGTACTTC.